This T cell receptor (beta chain) appears in the sequencing data of a study of glioma-infiltrating T cells. Overall study findings and caveats: CDR3 overlap between tissue and blood was very small. Non-neoplastic patients had below-expected tissue-blood divergence, while all gliomas exceeded expectation.

This clonotype appeared a few times. Its antigen is unidentified. TCR alpha and beta CDR3 regions were amplified from RNA using iRepertoire nested multiplex PCR. TCRdb independently ran MiXCR on the multiplex PCR reads; one entry per CDR3 protein. The data contain around 150,000 distinct CDR3 sequences, roughly two fifths of them seen just once; the ten biggest clones take up over 15%. This receptor was taken from a human donor with low-grade glioma or glioblastoma, undergoing nonglioma brain surgery, or in good health (not recorded which). Sequenced: glioma tissue, nonneoplastic brain tissue, or PBMCs (not recorded which).

CDR3 in DNA: TGTGCCAGCTCCTGGACTAGCGGCACCACAGATACGCAGTATTTT. It encodes CASSWTSGTTDTQYF. This chain uses TRBV7-9 with TRBJ2-3, with 10 bases identical to TRBD2. V shed 8 bases and J 2 bases; nucleotides not matched to a gene: 7. The CDR3 runs 15 residues. Germline assignment: CDR1 SEHNR and CDR2 FQNEAQ (reference sequence). The entire variable domain, with the rest obtained from reference TRBV7-9 and TRBJ2-3, is as follows: DTGVSQNPRHKITKRGQNVTFRCDPISEHNRLYWYRQTLGQGPEFLTYFQNEAQLEKSRLLSDRFSAERPKGSFSTLEIQRTEQGDSAMYLCASSWTSGTTDTQYFGPGTRLTVL.